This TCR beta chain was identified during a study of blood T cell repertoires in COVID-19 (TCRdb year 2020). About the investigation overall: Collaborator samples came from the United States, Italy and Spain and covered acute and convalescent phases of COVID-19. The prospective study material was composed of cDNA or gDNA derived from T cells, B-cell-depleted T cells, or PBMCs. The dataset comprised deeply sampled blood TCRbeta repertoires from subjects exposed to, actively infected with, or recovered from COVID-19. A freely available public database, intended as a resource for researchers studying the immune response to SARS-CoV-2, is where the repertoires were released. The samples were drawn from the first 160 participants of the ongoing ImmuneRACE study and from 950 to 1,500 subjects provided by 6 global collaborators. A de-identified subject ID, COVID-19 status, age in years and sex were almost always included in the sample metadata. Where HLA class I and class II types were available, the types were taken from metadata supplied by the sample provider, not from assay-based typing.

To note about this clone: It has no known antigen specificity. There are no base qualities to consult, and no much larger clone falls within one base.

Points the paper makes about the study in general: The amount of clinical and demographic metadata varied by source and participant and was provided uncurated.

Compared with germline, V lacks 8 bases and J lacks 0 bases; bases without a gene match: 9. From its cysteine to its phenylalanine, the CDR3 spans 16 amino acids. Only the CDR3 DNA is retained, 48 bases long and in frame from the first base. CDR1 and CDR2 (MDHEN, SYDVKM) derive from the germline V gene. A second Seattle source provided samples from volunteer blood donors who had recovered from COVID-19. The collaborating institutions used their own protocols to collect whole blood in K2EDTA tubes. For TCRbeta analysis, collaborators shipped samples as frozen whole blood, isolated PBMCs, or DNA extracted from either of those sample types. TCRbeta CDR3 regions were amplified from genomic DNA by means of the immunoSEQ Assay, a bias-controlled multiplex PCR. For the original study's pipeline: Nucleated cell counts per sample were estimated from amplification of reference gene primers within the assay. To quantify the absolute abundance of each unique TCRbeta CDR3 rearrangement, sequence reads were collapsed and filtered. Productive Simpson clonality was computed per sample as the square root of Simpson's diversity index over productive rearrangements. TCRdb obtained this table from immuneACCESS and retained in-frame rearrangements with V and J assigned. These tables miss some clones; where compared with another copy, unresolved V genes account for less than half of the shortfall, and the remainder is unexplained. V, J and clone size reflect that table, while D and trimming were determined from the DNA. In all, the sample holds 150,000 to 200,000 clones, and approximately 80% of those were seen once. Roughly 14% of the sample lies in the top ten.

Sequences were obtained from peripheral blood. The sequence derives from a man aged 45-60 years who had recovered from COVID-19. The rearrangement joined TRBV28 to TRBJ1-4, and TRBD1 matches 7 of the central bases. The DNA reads TGTGCCAGCCAAGGGACAGCTTCTGCAACTAATGAAAAACTGTTTTTT. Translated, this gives CASQGTASATNEKLFF.